This TCR beta chain was profiled in a study of cytomegalovirus exposure and HLA in healthy donors. Per the germline V gene, CDR1 is SGHTA and CDR2 is FQGNSA. The CDR3 is made up of 13 amino acids. V was pared by 5 bases and J by 7 bases, with 15 bases between. PCR involved 60 Vbeta and 13 Jbeta primers. Sequencing used immunoSEQ multiplex PCR; TCRdb keeps in-frame clones, though not all of them. The sample lists about 170,000 clones; around 83% were seen once. This clonotype was sampled from a man aged 18 to 29 in good health and CMV-seropositive. The sample consisted of PBMCs. V and J are TRBV7-2 and TRBJ2-7, with D uncertain. The CDR3 sequence is CASSANRVLEQYF. CDR3 nucleotide sequence: TGTGCCAGCAGCGCCAACAGAGTTTTGGAGCAGTACTTC.